A single sample gave rise to the 24 T cell receptor beta chains below, sequenced in a study of molecular identifiers for immune sequencing clone quantification. TCRdb analysed the PCR reads with MiXCR anew, one entry per CDR3 protein. The sample includes about 510,000 distinct CDR3 sequences, roughly a fifth of them seen just once. Material: naive CD8+ T cells from blood, with Jurkat cell RNA spiked in. Indicated subset: FACS-sorted CD8+CD4-CCR7+CD45RA+ naive T cells. The receptor source for this set is a human donor in good health. Some libraries in this study had Jurkat cell RNA spiked in.

This sequence joins TRBV7-9 and TRBJ2-2, with D tentatively TRBD1 (6 bases). Trimming cost V 4 bases and J 3 bases, with 12 bases left between them. Germline CDR1 is SEHNR and CDR2 is FQNEAQ (reference sequence). The CDR3 is 15 residues long. CDR3 nucleotide sequence: TGTGCCAGCAGCTCACCTTACAGGGACACCGGGGAGCTGTTTTTT. Protein product: CASSSPYRDTGELFF.

Concerning this clonotype: This sequence may be a read error, since a much larger clone differs from it by one base. V usage is TRBV9 and J usage is TRBJ1-1; no definite D call. CDR1 SGDLS and CDR2 YYNGEE come from the germline V gene. V lost 0 bases and J 11 bases, leaving 20 bases between the germline ends. The CDR3 is made up of 15 amino acids. CDR3 in DNA: TGTGCCAGCAGCGTAGGGGCCGCAGCCACCCTTGGCGCTTTCTTT. Protein: CASSVGAAATLGAFF.

This chain links TRBV5-3 with TRBJ1-2; the D is unclear. TRBV5-3 is classed as an ORF, of uncertain function. V was trimmed by 8 bases and J by 5 bases, leaving 19 bases between them. CDR3 length: 14 residues. DNA of the CDR3: TGTGCCAGCAGCACCTGGATAGGGTCGTATGGCTACACCTTC. It yields the protein CASSTWIGSYGYTF.

The chain combines TRBV6-5 with TRBJ1-1, with D perhaps matching TRBD1 (5 bases). V was cut by 4 bases and J by 0 bases, with 15 bases left in between. Germline V gives CDR1 MNHEY, CDR2 SVGAGI. This CDR3 is built from 16 residues. The CDR3 region is CASSSLDAGLNTEAFF. The CDR3, as DNA: TGTGCCAGCAGTTCCCTGGACGCAGGGCTGAACACTGAAGCTTTCTTT.

The sample holds many counts of this clonotype. The chain recombines TRBV2 with TRBJ1-5; a possible D gene is TRBD1 (6 bases). The CDR3 loop spans 15 amino acids. V was trimmed by 1 base and J by 11 bases, leaving 18 bases between them. Germline values: CDR1 SNHLY, CDR2 FYNNEI. The CDR3 here is CASSEVDRLTSAQHF. CDR3 DNA: TGTGCCAGCAGTGAAGTCGACAGGTTGACATCAGCCCAGCATTTT.

A note on this clonotype: A clone one base away is much larger, so this may be a read error. The J gene is TRBJ1-5, the V gene TRBV9; D is ambiguous. Germline assignment: CDR1 SGDLS and CDR2 YYNGEE. This CDR3 is built from 15 residues. V was pared by 0 bases and J by 3 bases, with 10 bases between. The CDR3 sequence is CASSVEAGPNQPQHF. CDR3 nucleotides: TGTGCCAGCAGCGTAGAGGCAGGACCCAATCAGCCCCAGCATTTT.

This clonotype was observed a handful of times. The chain carries TRBV7-8 and TRBJ1-2, with D unresolved. Looked up from germline, CDR1 is SGHVS and CDR2 is FQNEAQ. The CDR3 totals 14 residues. V dropped 5 bases and J dropped 6 bases, with 16 bases sitting between them. CDR3 region: CASSPLAFLDGYTF. In DNA, the CDR3 is TGTGCCAGCAGCCCACTAGCCTTTTTGGATGGCTACACCTTC.

This clonotype was seen only a few times. At one end the junction does not follow the germline gene, possibly because of a read error. This chain uses TRBV9 with TRBJ1-4; 11 nucleotides align to TRBD1. Germline V gives CDR1 SGDLS, CDR2 YYNGEE. The CDR3 extends over 15 amino acids. The CDR3 protein is CASSAGQGAGEELFF. The CDR3, as DNA: TGTGCCAGCAGCGCCGGACAGGGGGCGGGTGAAGAACTGTTTTTT.

On this clonotype itself: This may be a read error, as it is one base from a much larger clone. This rearrangement joins TRBV20-1 to TRBJ2-7, with D perhaps TRBD1 (6 bases). V was clipped by 3 bases and J by 6 bases, with 12 bases between them. Germline V gene data show CDR1 as DFQATT and CDR2 as SNEGSKA (reference sequence). The CDR3 is 12 residues long. CDR3 bases: TGCAGTGCTAGTCCACAGGGCCGCGAGCAGTACTTC. Translated, it gives CSASPQGREQYF.

The chain employs TRBV4-3 and TRBJ1-4; D is unclear. Germline loops: CDR1 LGHNA, CDR2 YSLEER. The CDR3 is 19 residues long. The V end was cut by 2 bases, the J end by 10 bases, with 29 bases between. In nucleotides, the CDR3 is TGCGCCAGCAGCCAACAAGACAAAGCACACCAAAAAAAGGGTGGAAAACTGTTTTTT. As protein: CASSQQDKAHQKKGGKLFF.

This sequence joins TRBV19 and TRBJ2-7, with TRBD1 identical over 9 bases. V lost 5 bases and J lost 7; bases outside the gene matches: 12. The germline V gene encodes CDR1 LNHDA and CDR2 SQIVND (reference sequence). The CDR3 sequence is 15 residues long. Written as DNA, the CDR3 is TGTGCCAGTAGTCCGGGGACAGGGATGGTGATGGAGCAGTACTTC. It specifies CASSPGTGMVMEQYF. The variable domain in full, completed from reference TRBV19 and TRBJ2-7, reads DGGITQSPKYLFRKEGQNVTLSCEQNLNHDAMYWYRQDPGQGLRLIYYSQIVNDFQKGDIAEGYSVSREKKESFPLTVTSAQKNPTAFYLCASSPGTGMVMEQYFGPGTRLTVT.

The sample holds many counts of this clonotype. The rearrangement uses TRBV5-4 and TRBJ2-7; 7 nucleotides agree with TRBD1. The CDR3 sequence is 13 residues long. Germline CDR1 reads SGHNT; CDR2 reads YYREEE (reference sequence). With 4 bases clipped from V and 4 bases from J, the junction kept 5 bases outside the gene matches. CDR3 in amino acids: CASSPGTEYEQYF. The CDR3 coding sequence is TGTGCCAGCAGCCCTGGGACAGAGTACGAGCAGTACTTC.

This clonotype was seen ten or more times. V is TRBV20-1 and J is TRBJ2-7; D unresolved. Between the trimmed V and J ends, which lost 3 bases and 0 bases, there was a span of 15 bases. This CDR3 region has 15 residues. Germline-derived CDR1 and CDR2 are DFQATT and SNEGSKA (reference sequence). The CDR3 DNA follows: TGCAGTGCTAGGGTAACGGGCGTACCCTCCTACGAGCAGTACTTC. Its translation is CSARVTGVPSYEQYF.

This clonotype was seen repeatedly, ten times or more. V usage is TRBV28 and J usage is TRBJ2-7; 7 bases map to TRBD2. CDR3 length: 13 residues. Germline values: CDR1 MDHEN, CDR2 SYDVKM. Germline trimming cut 5 bases from V and 1 base from J; bases unmatched to any gene: 2. The CDR3 sequence is CASSKLASYEQYF. The CDR3 bases are TGTGCCAGCAGTAAACTAGCGTCCTACGAGCAGTACTTC.

This clonotype occurred many times. The chain couples TRBV30 to TRBJ2-3; 7 nucleotides agree with TRBD1. The CDR3 totals 15 residues. The V gene end was trimmed by 3 bases and the J gene end by 1 base; junction bases not matched to a gene: 7. CDR1 GTSNPN and CDR2 SVGIG come from the germline V gene (reference sequence). CDR3 coding DNA: TGTGCCTGGAGCAGGGGGTCTTCTGGCACAGATACGCAGTATTTT. Amino acid sequence: CAWSRGSSGTDTQYF. The full variable domain, with the rest looked up from reference TRBV30 and TRBJ2-3, is SQTIHQWPATLVQPVGSPLSLECTVEGTSNPNLYWYRQAAGRGLQLLFYSVGIGQISSEVPQNLSASRPQDRQFILSSKKLLLSDSGFYLCAWSRGSSGTDTQYFGPGTRLTVL.

This chain connects TRBV13 to TRBJ1-3; D gene unclear. This CDR3 has 18 residues. The germline V gene encodes CDR1 PRHDT and CDR2 FYEKMQ (reference sequence). V was trimmed by 1 base and J by 0 bases, leaving 16 bases between them. The CDR3 spells CASSLAGARFFSGNTIYF. The CDR3 DNA reads as TGTGCCAGCAGCTTAGCGGGAGCCCGCTTCTTCTCTGGAAACACCATATATTTT.

This clonotype has only a few counts. The V call is TRBV7-6, the J call TRBJ2-2; 11 bases fit TRBD1. Trimming removed 5 bases from V and 6 bases from J; junction bases left unmatched: 8. Per germline, CDR1 SGHVS and CDR2 FNYEAQ. This CDR3 is 16 amino acids long. CDR3 amino acids: CASSDPGTGGPGELFF. CDR3 nucleotides: TGTGCCAGCAGCGACCCCGGGACAGGGGGGCCCGGGGAGCTGTTTTTT.

In this sample, this clonotype turned up a few times. The J gene is TRBJ2-7, the V gene TRBV29-1; D might be TRBD1 (6 bases). The CDR3 runs to 15 residues. The germline V and J ends were trimmed by 0 bases and 3 bases, with 15 bases remaining between them. Germline V lookup: CDR1 SQVTM, CDR2 ANQGSEA. The CDR3 spells CSVEDSDGQSYEQYF. The CDR3, as DNA: TGCAGCGTTGAAGATTCAGATGGACAGAGCTACGAGCAGTACTTC.

The gene calls are TRBV20-1 and TRBJ2-7; D remains unclear. Germline V CDR1 and CDR2: DFQATT, SNEGSKA (reference sequence). This CDR3 contains 13 residues. V was cut by 2 bases and J by 0 bases, with 8 bases left in between. CDR3 sequence: CSARPQSSYEQYF. CDR3 nucleotide sequence: TGCAGTGCTAGACCCCAGAGCTCCTACGAGCAGTACTTC.

This clonotype was seen just once. This chain connects TRBV7-6 to TRBJ2-7, with 7 positions matching TRBD1. The CDR3 sequence is 13 residues long. The germline V gene encodes CDR1 SGHVS and CDR2 FNYEAQ. CDR3 sequence: CASSQDQGDLALV. The DNA for the CDR3 is TGTGCCAGCAGCCAAGATCAGGGGGACCTCGCGTTGGTC.

To note about this clonotype: A read error may be the cause here, since a much bigger clone is one base away. The chain has TRBV4-2 and TRBJ2-7; 14 bases are a match to TRBD2. The germline gives CDR1 LGHNA, CDR2 YNFKEQ. V was pared by 2 bases and J by 6 bases, with 6 bases of the junction left unmatched. This CDR3 comprises 16 residues. This chain's CDR3 is CASSQRLAGGPCEQYF. CDR3 bases: TGTGCCAGCAGCCAACGACTAGCGGGAGGGCCGTGCGAGCAGTACTTC.

The rearrangement joins TRBV4-1 to TRBJ1-2; D not resolved. The V gene's germline CDR1 is MGHRA and CDR2 YSYEKL. Trimming cost V 4 bases and J 3 bases, with 12 bases left between them. There are 14 residues in the CDR3. The CDR3, as DNA: TGCGCCAGCAGCCTAAATACAGAGGACTATGGCTACACCTTC. Translated: CASSLNTEDYGYTF.

On this clonotype itself: A much larger clone lies a single base off, so this may be a read error. This chain joins TRBV10-2 and TRBJ2-4, with D maybe TRBD2 (5 bases). The germline V and J ends were trimmed by 7 bases and 2 bases, with 15 bases remaining between them. The CDR3 loop spans 15 amino acids. Per germline, CDR1 WSHSY and CDR2 SAAADI. CDR3: CASTSEAISKNIQYF. The CDR3 coding sequence is TGCGCCAGCACGTCGGAGGCCATTTCCAAAAACATTCAGTACTTC.

This clonotype was seen ten or more times. V and J are TRBV4-3 and TRBJ1-1; D is ambiguous. There are 14 residues in the CDR3. Trimming left V 0 bases short and J 11 bases short, with 16 bases between. Germline V gene sequence: CDR1 LGHNA, CDR2 YSLEER. Here the CDR3 DNA reads TGCGCCAGCAGCCAAGATAGGGCAGCCCCTCAGGCTTTCTTT. Residues: CASSQDRAAPQAFF.